The 14 T cell receptor beta chains below come from one sample, sequenced in a study of T cell responses to AZD1222 COVID-19 vaccine. Here immunoSEQ multiplex PCR was the method, and the copy in TCRdb shows in-frame clones only, minus some. The sample records roughly 130,000 clones, about 90% being singletons. The source was peripheral blood, collected on day 0 of AZD1222 vaccination. These receptors originate from an adult in good health.

This chain uses TRBV29-1 with TRBJ1-5; tentative D call: TRBD1 (5 bases). The CDR3 is made up of 12 amino acids. V lost 5 bases and J lost 4, with 9 bases in between. Per germline, CDR1 SQVTM and CDR2 ANQGSEA. For the CDR3, the DNA is TGCAGCGTTCGGGACTCAAATCAGCCCCAGCATTTT. Amino acid sequence: CSVRDSNQPQHF.

The chain couples TRBV6-1 to TRBJ2-3, with a possible D match to TRBD2 (6 bases). This CDR3 is built from 16 residues. Germline V lookup: CDR1 MNHNS, CDR2 SASEGT. The V end lost 2 bases, the J end lost 2 bases, and 14 bases lay between the germline ends. CDR3 nucleotides: TGTGCCAGCAGTGAAATTTGGGGGACTCACACAGATACGCAGTATTTT. It codes for CASSEIWGTHTDTQYF.

The chain links TRBV24-1 to TRBJ1-4; D is unresolved. CDR3 size: 15 residues. Germline V gives CDR1 KGHDR, CDR2 SFDVKD. V lost 4 bases to trimming and J lost 8 bases, with 16 bases between them. The CDR3, as DNA: TGTGCCACCAGTGACTCCCGCGGTCAATGGGAAAAACTGTTTTTT. The encoded protein is CATSDSRGQWEKLFF.

The gene calls are TRBV3-1 (or the pseudogene TRBV3-2) and TRBJ1-5; no definite D call. CDR1 is LGHDT, CDR2 YNNKEL, per germline (reference sequence). CDR3 length equals 15 residues. The V end was cut by 0 bases, the J end by 4 bases, with 10 bases between. The CDR3 sequence is CASSQDLTINQPQHF. CDR3 bases: TGTGCCAGCAGCCAAGATCTAACAATAAATCAGCCCCAGCATTTT.

V gene TRBV30 combines with J gene TRBJ1-6, with 7 bases identical to TRBD1. Germline CDR1 GTSNPN, CDR2 SVGIG (reference sequence). The CDR3 has 13 amino acids. V shed 0 bases, J shed 7 bases, and the junction held 0 bases outside the gene matches. CDR3 DNA sequence: TGTGCCTGGAGTGTGACAGGGAATTCACCCCTCCACTTT. It yields the protein CAWSVTGNSPLHF.

The V call is TRBV12-3 or TRBV12-4, the J call TRBJ2-4, with 9 bases lining up with TRBD2. The ends lost 6 bases at V and 7 bases at J; junction bases unmatched: 4. The CDR3 is 13 residues long. CDR3 bases: TGTGCCAGCAGGGGGACTAGCTCCAACATTCAGTACTTC. This codes for CASRGTSSNIQYF.

This chain links TRBV2 with TRBJ2-7; D is perhaps TRBD2 (5 bases). Germline CDR1 is SNHLY and CDR2 is FYNNEI. The ends were cut back, 3 bases at V and 7 bases at J, with 16 bases in the middle. The CDR3 extends over 14 amino acids. The DNA for the CDR3 is TGTGCCAGCAGTGATCTTCGGGGTATTGGTGAGCAGTACGTC. Its translation: CASSDLRGIGEQYV.

The count of this clone is one. DNA of the CDR3: TGTGCCAGCAGCTCCTCGGGGGGGGCCCCCAATGAGCAGTTCTTC. This sequence encodes CASSSSGGAPNEQFF. The V and J genes are TRBV7-2 and TRBJ2-1, with 8 bases identical to TRBD2. CDR1 SGHTA and CDR2 FQGNSA come from the germline V gene. There are 15 residues in the CDR3. With 4 bases clipped from V and 6 bases from J, the junction kept 8 bases outside the gene matches.

This CDR3 is CASSLGGQGVGDTQYF. CDR3 DNA sequence: TGCGCCAGCAGCTTGGGGGGACAGGGCGTGGGAGATACGCAGTATTTT. The V gene is TRBV5-1, the J gene TRBJ2-3; 9 bases fit TRBD1. The germline gives CDR1 SGHRS, CDR2 YFSETQ. Trimming removed 0 bases from V and 5 bases from J; junction bases left unmatched: 7. This CDR3 has 16 residues.

This chain uses TRBV18 with TRBJ1-4; 7 bases match TRBD1. This CDR3 is built from 15 residues. From germline, CDR1 is KGHSH and CDR2 LQKENI. Trimming took 6 bases from V and 5 from J; bases not matched to a gene: 9. In nucleotides, the CDR3 is TGTGCCAGCTCGAATCGACAGGGATCCAATGAAAAACTGTTTTTT. It is translated as CASSNRQGSNEKLFF.

This chain joins TRBV4-1 and TRBJ1-5; D is unclear. V lost 3 bases to trimming and J lost 3 bases, with 3 bases between them. Per germline, CDR1 MGHRA and CDR2 YSYEKL. The CDR3 is 12 residues long. This CDR3 reads CASSHPNQPQHF. CDR3 DNA: TGCGCCAGCAGCCACCCCAATCAGCCCCAGCATTTT.

CDR3 coding DNA: TGTGCCAGCAGCTTGGGCGGAGTGAGCTCCTATAATTCACCCCTCCACTTT. It translates to CASSLGGVSSYNSPLHF. This chain joins TRBV5-4 and TRBJ1-6; D gene ambiguous. This CDR3 contains 17 residues. Germline loops: CDR1 SGHNT, CDR2 YYREEE (reference sequence). The V and J ends lost 0 bases and 0 bases respectively, with 10 bases between them. Together with reference TRBV5-4 and TRBJ1-6, the CDR3 gives the full variable domain: ETGVTQSPTHLIKTRGQQVTLRCSSQSGHNTVSWYQQALGQGPQFIFQYYREEENGRGNFPPRFSGLQFPNYSSELNVNALELDDSALYLCASSLGGVSSYNSPLHFGNGTRLTVT.

The sample holds one count of this clone. The chain recombines TRBV5-1 with TRBJ1-1; the D is unclear. Trimming pared 0 bases from V and 5 bases from J, leaving 14 bases between. CDR1 SGHRS and CDR2 YFSETQ come from the germline V gene. This CDR3 has 15 residues. The CDR3 region is CASSLGGTGWTEAFF. CDR3 nucleotides: TGCGCCAGCAGCTTGGGGGGAACGGGGTGGACTGAAGCTTTCTTT.

The J gene is TRBJ1-1, the V gene TRBV7-2; D not certain. This CDR3 region has 14 residues. Germline V gene data show CDR1 as SGHTA and CDR2 as FQGNSA. The germline V and J ends were trimmed by 3 bases and 5 bases, with 13 bases remaining between them. The CDR3 DNA reads as TGTGCCAGCAGCTTGAACGTCGGGCGGACTGAAGCTTTCTTT. Translating gives CASSLNVGRTEAFF. The full variable domain, rest sourced from reference TRBV7-2 and TRBJ1-1, is GAGVSQSPSNKVTEKGKDVELRCDPISGHTALYWYRQSLGQGLEFLIYFQGNSAPDKSGLPSDRFSAERTGGSVSTLTIQRTQQEDSAVYLCASSLNVGRTEAFFGQGTRLTVV.